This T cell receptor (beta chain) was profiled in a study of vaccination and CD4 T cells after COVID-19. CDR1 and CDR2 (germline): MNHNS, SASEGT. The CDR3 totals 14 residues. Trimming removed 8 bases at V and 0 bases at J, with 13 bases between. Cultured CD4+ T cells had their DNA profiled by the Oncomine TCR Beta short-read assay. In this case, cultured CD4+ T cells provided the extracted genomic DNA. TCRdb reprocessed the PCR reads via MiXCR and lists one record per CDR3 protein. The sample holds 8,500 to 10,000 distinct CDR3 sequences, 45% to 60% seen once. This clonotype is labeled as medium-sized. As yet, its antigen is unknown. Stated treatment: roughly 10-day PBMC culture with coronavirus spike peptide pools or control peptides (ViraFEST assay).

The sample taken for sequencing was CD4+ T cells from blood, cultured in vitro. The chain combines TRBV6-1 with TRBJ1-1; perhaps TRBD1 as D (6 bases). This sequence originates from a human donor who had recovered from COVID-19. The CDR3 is CASGSGVMNTEAFF. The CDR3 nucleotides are TGTGCCAGCGGGTCAGGGGTGATGAACACTGAAGCTTTCTTT.